This passage covers 14 T cell receptor beta chains from one sample sequenced in a study of T cell responses to AZD1222 COVID-19 vaccine. Libraries were prepared by immunoSEQ multiplex PCR; TCRdb keeps only in-frame clonotypes and omits some of them. This table holds about 120,000 clones, 87% found once. Sequencing was performed on peripheral blood, taken 28 days after the second AZD1222 dose. The receptors were sampled from an adult who received the AZD1222 COVID-19 vaccine.

This chain joins TRBV7-7 and TRBJ1-1; D may be TRBD1 (5 bases). V lost 4 bases to trimming and J lost 4 bases, with 10 bases between them. Germline CDR1 reads SSHAT; CDR2 reads FNYEAQ (reference sequence). The CDR3 has 13 residues. The CDR3 protein is CASSSDRGTEAFF. The CDR3 DNA is TGTGCCAGCAGCTCCGATAGGGGCACTGAAGCTTTCTTT.

The chain uses TRBV5-1 and TRBJ1-3; D gene uncertain. V was trimmed by 7 bases and J by 2 bases, leaving 10 bases between them. Per germline, CDR1 SGHRS and CDR2 YFSETQ. This CDR3 comprises 13 residues. The CDR3 spells CASGQEPGNTIYF. CDR3 nucleotides: TGCGCCAGCGGTCAGGAGCCTGGAAACACCATATATTTT.

This chain links TRBV7-2 with TRBJ1-2, with 8 bases lining up with TRBD1. The germline V gene has CDR1 SGHTA and CDR2 FQGNSA. The trim removed 1 base at V and 4 bases at J, leaving 5 bases unmatched. CDR3 size: 15 residues. The CDR3 region has the DNA TGTGCCAGCAGCTTAGAAGGTGGGACAGGCTATGGCTACACCTTC. Translating it yields CASSLEGGTGYGYTF.

The genes are TRBV7-2 and TRBJ2-7; tentative D call: TRBD1 (10 bases). Germline V gene sequence: CDR1 SGHTA, CDR2 FQGNSA. The germline V and J ends were trimmed by 2 bases and 7 bases, with 27 bases remaining between them. The CDR3 covers 18 residues. CDR3 sequence (DNA): TGTGCCAGCAGCTTAAGTGCGGGGGGGACAGGGGATTTAGGGGAGCAGTACTTC. Encoded protein: CASSLSAGGTGDLGEQYF.

As to this clone: A junction boundary mismatches the germline segment, possibly from a read error. The chain is built from TRBV7-7 and TRBJ2-5; no firm D call. Germline V gene sequence: CDR1 SSHAT, CDR2 FNYEAQ (reference sequence). The CDR3 spans 15 residues. In DNA, the CDR3 is TGTGCTAGCAGCTTCACCTCCGGCCTGCGAGAGACCCAGTACTTC. Protein product: CASSFTSGLRETQYF.

The rearrangement joins TRBV9 to TRBJ1-2; D call uncertain. The CDR3 contains 14 residues. V was clipped by 0 bases and J by 2 bases, with 8 bases between them. Germline loops: CDR1 SGDLS, CDR2 YYNGEE. The CDR3 spells CASSVGVGNYGYTF. In DNA, the CDR3 is TGTGCCAGCAGCGTAGGGGTGGGGAACTATGGCTACACCTTC. The whole variable domain, filled in from reference TRBV9 and TRBJ1-2, reads DSGVTQTPKHLITATGQRVTLRCSPRSGDLSVYWYQQSLDQGLQFLIQYYNGEERAKGNILERFSAQQFPDLHSELNLSSLELGDSALYFCASSVGVGNYGYTFGSGTRLTVV.

The chain combines TRBV9 with TRBJ2-7; TRBD1 or TRBD2 may be the D gene (6 bases each). This CDR3 has 17 residues. The germline gives CDR1 SGDLS, CDR2 YYNGEE. Trimming shortened V by 4 bases and J by 0 bases, and 20 bases separated the two germline ends. The CDR3 region is CASSPSKGGPSSYEQYF. For the CDR3, the DNA is TGTGCCAGCAGCCCATCCAAAGGGGGGCCGAGCTCCTACGAGCAGTACTTC.

The rearrangement uses TRBV19 and TRBJ2-5, with TRBD2 identical over 8 bases. The V segment lost 7 bases and the J segment 2 bases; nucleotides outside the gene matches: 6. CDR1 and CDR2 from the germline V gene are LNHDA and SQIVND (reference sequence). There are 14 residues in the CDR3. The DNA for the CDR3 is TGTGCCAGTAATCGGGGGGGGGCTCAAGAGACCCAGTACTTC. Translating it yields CASNRGGAQETQYF.

Only one count was recorded for this clone. The V gene is TRBV30, the J gene TRBJ1-3, with D possibly matching TRBD1 (6 bases). V lost 0 bases, J lost 4 bases, and 7 bases lay in between. This CDR3 comprises 13 residues. In germline, CDR1 is GTSNPN, CDR2 SVGIG (reference sequence). This chain's CDR3 is CAWSVGTGNTIYF. The DNA of the CDR3 is TGTGCCTGGAGTGTCGGGACAGGAAACACCATATATTTT.

The genes are TRBV19 and TRBJ2-7; a possible D gene is TRBD1 (5 bases). CDR3 length: 13 residues. Germline V gene lookup returns CDR1 LNHDA and CDR2 SQIVND (reference sequence). Trimming stripped 2 bases from V and 3 bases from J, with 8 bases between. The CDR3 spells CASSIQGFYEQYF. As DNA, the CDR3 is TGTGCCAGTAGTATACAGGGTTTCTACGAGCAGTACTTC.

This chain joins TRBV6-2 or TRBV6-3 and TRBJ1-4; TRBD1 matches at 7 bases. CDR1 is MNHEY and CDR2 is SVGEGT in the germline V gene. The CDR3 extends over 15 amino acids. Trimming removed 3 bases from V and 3 bases from J; junction bases left unmatched: 4. CDR3 nucleotide sequence: TGTGCCAGCAGTTATGGGGGGACAGCTAATGAAAAACTGTTTTTT. This translates into CASSYGGTANEKLFF.

The chain is built from TRBV12-3 or TRBV12-4 and TRBJ2-7; 7 nucleotides align to TRBD1. V dropped 4 bases and J dropped 6; count of bases not matched to a gene: 6. There are 13 residues in the CDR3. The CDR3 DNA is TGTGCCAGCAGTTCCGGGACAGCAGGCGAGCAGTACTTC. As protein: CASSSGTAGEQYF.

J is TRBJ1-1 and V is TRBV7-9; D not resolved. The CDR3 length is 10 residues. Trimming took 3 bases from V and 5 from J, leaving 1 base between them. Germline CDR1 is SEHNR and CDR2 is FQNEAQ (reference sequence). This CDR3 is CASSLTEAFF. The CDR3 DNA follows: TGTGCCAGCAGCTTGACTGAAGCTTTCTTT.

The chain has TRBV19 and TRBJ2-4; D gene unclear. V lost 10 bases, J lost 3 bases, and 13 bases lay in between. The CDR3 is 13 residues long. Germline V gene data show CDR1 as LNHDA and CDR2 as SQIVND (reference sequence). In DNA form, the CDR3 reads TGTGCCATTAATATGACGTGCAAAAACATTCAGTACTTC. This codes for CAINMTCKNIQYF. The full variable domain, rest sourced from reference TRBV19 and TRBJ2-4, is DGGITQSPKYLFRKEGQNVTLSCEQNLNHDAMYWYRQDPGQGLRLIYYSQIVNDFQKGDIAEGYSVSREKKESFPLTVTSAQKNPTAFYLCAINMTCKNIQYFGAGTRLSVL.